One sample yielded the 10 T cell receptor beta chains listed below, sequenced in a study of cytomegalovirus exposure and HLA in healthy donors. The PCR employed 60 Vbeta primers together with 13 Jbeta primers. Profiled with immunoSEQ multiplex PCR; TCRdb holds only in-frame clones, not every one. The sample carries 59,000 or so clones, approximately 75% recorded once. What was sequenced was PBMCs. The receptors were gathered from a young man in good health and CMV-seropositive.

This chain uses TRBV2 with TRBJ1-5; D possibly corresponds to TRBD1 (5 bases). CDR3 length equals 15 residues. Between the trimmed V and J ends, which lost 7 bases and 4 bases, there was a span of 17 bases. CDR1 is SNHLY, CDR2 FYNNEI, per germline. The CDR3 is CASTEQGLRNQPQHF. CDR3 DNA: TGTGCCAGCACCGAGCAGGGCCTGCGGAATCAGCCCCAGCATTTT.

This rearrangement joins TRBV4-3 to TRBJ2-5, with 11 bases aligning to TRBD2. Trimming removed 0 bases from V and 3 bases from J; junction bases left unmatched: 6. The germline CDR1 and CDR2 sequences are LGHNA and YSLEER. CDR3 size: 17 residues. Here the CDR3 reads CASSQDWLAGGKETQYF. The CDR3 DNA follows: TGCGCCAGCAGCCAAGATTGGCTAGCGGGGGGTAAAGAGACCCAGTACTTC.

The rearrangement uses TRBV2 and TRBJ2-3; 9 bases match TRBD1. CDR1 is SNHLY and CDR2 is FYNNEI in the germline V gene. The CDR3 is 14 residues long. Unmatched junction bases numbered 5, after V lost 8 bases and J lost 2 bases. The CDR3, as DNA: TGTGCCAGCGGGTGGGACAGGGCCACAGATACGCAGTATTTT. It codes for CASGWDRATDTQYF.

This clone was seen a few times. V and J are TRBV4-3 and TRBJ2-6; D not certain. Germline V gene sequence: CDR1 LGHNA, CDR2 YSLEER. Trimming took 0 bases from V and 4 from J, leaving 13 bases between them. This CDR3 is built from 17 residues. CDR3 in amino acids: CASSQEYDISGANVLTF. CDR3 coding DNA: TGCGCCAGCAGCCAAGAATACGACATATCCGGGGCCAACGTCCTGACTTTC.

V usage is TRBV9 and J usage is TRBJ1-2; D ambiguous. Germline-derived CDR1 and CDR2 are SGDLS and YYNGEE. CDR3 length equals 15 residues. Trimming took off 0 bases at V and 0 bases at J, with 9 bases between the two ends. CDR3: CASSVGDPTNYGYTF. In DNA form, the CDR3 reads TGTGCCAGCAGCGTAGGCGATCCAACTAACTATGGCTACACCTTC.

V and J are TRBV6-5 and TRBJ2-1, with 8 bases identical to TRBD1. Germline trimming cut 0 bases from V and 2 bases from J; bases unmatched to any gene: 0. Germline V gene lookup returns CDR1 MNHEY and CDR2 SVGAGI. The CDR3 extends over 15 amino acids. CDR3 residues: CASSYSGQAYNEQFF. The CDR3 bases are TGTGCCAGCAGTTACTCGGGACAGGCCTACAATGAGCAGTTCTTC.

This clone was recorded once. The chain recombines TRBV9 with TRBJ1-5; 7 bases match TRBD1. This CDR3 is built from 15 residues. V dropped 3 bases and J dropped 4; count of bases not matched to a gene: 7. Looked up from germline, CDR1 is SGDLS and CDR2 is YYNGEE. The CDR3 bases are TGTGCCAGCAGCGCCGAGGGACAGAGAAATCAGCCCCAGCATTTT. This gives the protein CASSAEGQRNQPQHF.

The chain links TRBV7-3 to TRBJ2-5; no clear D gene. The ends were cut back, 5 bases at V and 0 bases at J, with 7 bases in the middle. Looked up from germline, CDR1 is SGHTA and CDR2 is FQGTGA. This CDR3 contains 13 residues. For the CDR3, the DNA is TGTGCCAGCAGCCCCTCTAACCAAGAGACCCAGTACTTC. Protein sequence: CASSPSNQETQYF.

This clone was seen only a few times. V gene TRBV6-6 combines with J gene TRBJ2-7, with D possibly being TRBD1 (5 bases). This CDR3 spans 16 amino acids. Germline values: CDR1 MNHNY, CDR2 SVGAGI (reference sequence). V was cut by 6 bases and J by 3 bases, with 21 bases left in between. DNA for the CDR3: TGTGCCAGCAGCCATGTCAGGGAAGGAGATCACTACGAGCAGTACTTC. Amino acids: CASSHVREGDHYEQYF.

The chain uses TRBV4-2 and TRBJ1-6; TRBD1 matches at 10 bases. This CDR3 region has 18 residues. After removal of 0 bases from V and 9 bases from J, the junction contained 11 bases not matched to a gene. Germline CDR1 LGHNA, CDR2 YNFKEQ. CDR3 residues: CASSQDGGQGRLGSPLHF. In DNA, the CDR3 is TGTGCCAGCAGCCAAGATGGGGGACAGGGGCGGTTAGGTTCACCCCTCCACTTT.